Sequencing of this TCR beta chain was carried out in a study of blood T cell repertoires in COVID-19 (dated by TCRdb to about 2020). Study-wide context: Collaborator samples came from the United States, Italy and Spain and covered acute and convalescent phases of COVID-19. The repertoires were released in a freely available public database meant as a resource for research on the immune response to SARS-CoV-2. Samples came from the ongoing ImmuneRACE study (first 160 participants) plus 1,254 subjects from 6 global collaborators. A de-identified subject ID, COVID-19 status, age in years and sex were almost always included in the sample metadata. Deeply sampled blood TCRbeta repertoires from subjects exposed to, actively infected with, or recovered from COVID-19 were included in the dataset. Where available, HLA class I and class II types were obtained from metadata supplied by the sample provider rather than from assay-based typing. The prospective study material was composed of cDNA or gDNA derived from T cells, B-cell-depleted T cells, or PBMCs. The study at large found these results: Clinical and demographic metadata were provided uncurated, with the amount varying by source and participant.

On this clone itself: Its target antigen remains unknown. The sample holds no much larger clone one base away, and base qualities are not on file.

TCRbeta CDR3 regions were amplified from genomic DNA using the immunoSEQ Assay, a bias-controlled multiplex PCR. The study's processing was this. Within the assay, amplification of reference gene primers was used to estimate how many nucleated cells each sample contained. To quantify the absolute abundance of each unique TCRbeta CDR3 rearrangement, sequence reads were collapsed and filtered. For each sample, productive Simpson clonality was calculated as the square root of Simpson's diversity index across productive rearrangements. Entries here come from immuneACCESS through TCRdb and include only in-frame sequences with V and J called. Some clones fail to appear in such tables; in the studies checked, an unresolved V gene covers under half of the shortfall, and the cause of the remainder is unknown. The V and J calls and clone size come from that table; D and trimming were worked out from the DNA. This sample has 350,000 to 500,000 clones in its table, and roughly 90% of those were observed once. The top ten constitute 1.2% to 1.5% of the sample.

Spanning cysteine to phenylalanine, the CDR3 consists of 14 amino acids. Of all the DNA, just the CDR3 is kept, 42 bases in frame from base 1. Trimming costs V 6 bases and J 5 bases, and their ends lie 16 bases apart. From a lookup of the germline V gene, CDR1 and CDR2 are SGHVS and FQNEAQ. Participants in the prospective study were aged roughly 18 to 95 years, lived in over 20 United States geographic areas, and enrolled through a virtual design. In the prospective study, participants were assigned to cohorts based on the clinical history participants reported in a screening survey and a study questionnaire. Exposed participants had been in contact with someone with a PCR-confirmed or clinician-diagnosed COVID-19 case within 2 weeks of study entry. Each participant in the prospective study had whole blood, serum and a nasopharyngeal or oropharyngeal swab collected by mobile phlebotomists. Additional blood draws and questionnaires over an approximately 2-month period could optionally be provided by prospective study participants. Before DNA extraction, blood samples from the prospective study were shipped at room temperature or frozen.

The sample comprised PBMCs or T cells enriched from blood (not recorded which). Here the chain combines TRBV7-8 and TRBJ1-1; the D gene assignment is ambiguous. The receptor comes from a woman in her late teens or twenties who had been exposed to COVID-19. The CDR3 is CASRLALGGTEAFF. The DNA is TGTGCCAGCAGACTAGCCCTGGGTGGGACTGAAGCTTTCTTT.